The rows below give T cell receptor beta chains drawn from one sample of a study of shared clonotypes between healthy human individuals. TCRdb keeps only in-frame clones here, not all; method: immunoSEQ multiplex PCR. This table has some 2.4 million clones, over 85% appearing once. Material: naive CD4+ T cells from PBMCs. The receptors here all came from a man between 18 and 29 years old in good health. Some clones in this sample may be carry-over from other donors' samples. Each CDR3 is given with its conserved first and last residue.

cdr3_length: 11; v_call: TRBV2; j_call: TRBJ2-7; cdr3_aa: CASGTRQLQYF
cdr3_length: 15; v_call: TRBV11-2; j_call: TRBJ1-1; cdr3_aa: CASSFFGATNTEAFF
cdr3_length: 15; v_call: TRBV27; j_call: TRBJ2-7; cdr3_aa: CASSSRLAGVYEQYF
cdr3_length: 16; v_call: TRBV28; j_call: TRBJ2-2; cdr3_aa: CASRIAGGLNTGELFF
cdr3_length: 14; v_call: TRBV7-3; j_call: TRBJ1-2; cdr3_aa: CASSDPGQNYGYTF
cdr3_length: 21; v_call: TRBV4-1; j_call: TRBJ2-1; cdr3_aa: CASSHYFPHQSGRTSYNEQFF
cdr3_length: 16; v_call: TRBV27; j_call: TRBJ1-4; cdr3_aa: CASSLDPGTDNEKLFF
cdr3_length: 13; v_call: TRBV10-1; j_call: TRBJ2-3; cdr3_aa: CASSTGGSDTQYF
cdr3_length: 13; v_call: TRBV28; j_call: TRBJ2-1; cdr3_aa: CASRGDSYNEQFF
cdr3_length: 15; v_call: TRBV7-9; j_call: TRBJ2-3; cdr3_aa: CASSSQLAVTDTQYF
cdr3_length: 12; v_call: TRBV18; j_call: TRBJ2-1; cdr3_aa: CASSPRVNEQFF
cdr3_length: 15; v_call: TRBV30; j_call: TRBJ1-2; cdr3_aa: CAWSTGTGENYGYTF